This TCR beta chain was profiled in a study of blood T cell repertoires in COVID-19. About the study: There were acute and convalescent COVID-19 samples, and they came from the United States, Italy and Spain. From T cells, B-cell-depleted T cells, or PBMCs came the material, which was cDNA or gDNA.

This clone was detected a few times. The method was immunoSEQ multiplex PCR; TCRdb's version includes in-frame clones alone and lacks a portion of them. The profile shows 270,000 or so clones, over 80% of them singletons. Germline CDR1 KGHDR, CDR2 SFDVKD. Germline trimming cut 3 bases from V and 4 bases from J; bases unmatched to any gene: 7. This CDR3 contains 16 residues. All enrollees were about 18 to 89 years old and from fewer than 25 US areas. The TCR was taken from a woman younger than 45 with acute COVID-19. The chain uses TRBV24-1 and TRBJ2-3; 9 positions match TRBD2. Sequences were obtained from PBMCs or T cells enriched from blood (not recorded which). The CDR3: CATSDPGLAKPDTQYF. DNA for the CDR3: TGTGCCACCAGTGATCCGGGACTAGCCAAGCCAGATACGCAGTATTTT.